The rows below give T cell receptor beta chains drawn from one sample of a study of control samples from healthy donors and cancer patients. The repertoire was sequenced with immunoSEQ multiplex PCR; TCRdb's copy has only in-frame clones and lacks some. The table includes about 130,000 clones, about nine tenths detected once. What was sequenced was blood. These receptors came from a woman aged 50 to 60 in good health. Both conserved end residues are part of each CDR3. The order of the fields is clone size, J gene, V gene, D gene, CDR3 DNA, CDR3 protein. The D gene is left open where the match is weak. For some rows the clone size is stated as once, few or many, or as a class when expanded; others skip it.

- TRBJ2-7 TRBV24-1 - TGTGCCACCAGTGCCCAGGGGTACGAGCAGTACTTC CATSAQGYEQYF
once TRBJ1-1 TRBV7-8 - TGTGCCAGCAGCCCATTTGGGACGGTGAACACTGAAGCTTTCTTT CASSPFGTVNTEAFF
- TRBJ2-1 TRBV3-1/TRBV3-2 - TGTGCCAGCAGCCCGACAGGTACTTACAATGAGCAGTTCTTC CASSPTGTYNEQFF
- TRBJ1-1 TRBV18 - TGTGCCAGCTCACCAGTCCACACTGAAGCTTTCTTT CASSPVHTEAFF
- TRBJ1-3 TRBV6-2/TRBV6-3 - TGTGCCAGCAGTTACTCGGAGACCTCTGGAAACACCATATATTTT CASSYSETSGNTIYF
- TRBJ2-5 TRBV18 - TGTGCCAGCTCACCTGGAGTCCAAGAGACCCAGTACTTC CASSPGVQETQYF
- TRBJ2-3 TRBV3-1/TRBV3-2 TRBD2 TGTGCCAGCAGCCTCACCCTCGGGGGGGCTAGTGCGCAGTATTTT CASSLTLGGASAQYF
- TRBJ1-4 TRBV6-5 - TGTGCCAGCGGGGGGACATCCTCTCAGGGAGAAAAACTGTTTTTT CASGGTSSQGEKLFF
once TRBJ2-7 TRBV28 - TGTGCCAGCAGTTTATCGCCCCCCCCCGGGGACGTCTCCTACGAGCAGTACTTC CASSLSPPPGDVSYEQYF
- TRBJ2-1 TRBV19 - TGTGCCAGTAGTATAGAAGGAGGAGAGAATGAGCAGTTCTTC CASSIEGGENEQFF
- TRBJ1-1 TRBV2 - TGTGCCAGCAAAGACACGGCGAACACTGAAGCTTTCTTT CASKDTANTEAFF
- TRBJ2-1 TRBV25-1 - TGTGCCAGCGGGGGGAGTTGGGCCTACAATGAGCAGTTCTTC CASGGSWAYNEQFF
- TRBJ1-5 TRBV3-1/TRBV3-2 - TGTGCCAGCAGCCAAACCTCTCAGAATCAGCCCCAGCATTTT CASSQTSQNQPQHF
many TRBJ2-7 TRBV5-1 TRBD1 TGCGCCAGCAGCTTGGGGACAGGGTTCTTTACCTTC CASSLGTGFFTF
once TRBJ1-1 TRBV9 - TGTGCCAGCAGCGTAGCCCTCTGGGACACTGAAGCTTTCTTT CASSVALWDTEAFF
few TRBJ2-7 TRBV6-5 TRBD2 TGTGCCAGCAGGGTTGGCGGGAGCTCCGTCGAGCAGTACTTC CASRVGGSSVEQYF
- TRBJ2-5 TRBV6-2/TRBV6-3 - TGTGCCAGCATCCCGGCAGGCCGCCAAGAGACCCAGTACTTC CASIPAGRQETQYF
once TRBJ1-2 TRBV10-2 - TGCGCCAGCAGTGCGGCCGAGACAGGAGGCTACACCTTC CASSAAETGGYTF
- TRBJ2-5 TRBV10-3 - TGTGCCATCAGTGTGGGGCAAGAGACCCAGTACTTC CAISVGQETQYF
- TRBJ1-2 TRBV4-1 TRBD1 TGCGCCAGCAGCCAAGGCGGGACAGGGTGGCGAGGCTACACCTTC CASSQGGTGWRGYTF
- TRBJ2-3 TRBV18 - TGTGCCAGCTCCCCCAACCCCACAGATACGCAGTATTTT CASSPNPTDTQYF
once TRBJ1-1 TRBV29-1 TRBD1 TGCAGCGTGAAGGACAGGTTGAACACTGAAGCTTTCTTT CSVKDRLNTEAFF
- TRBJ2-6 TRBV6-1 - TGTGCCAGCAGTGAAGTGGTCAGGCCCCTCTCTGGGGCCAACGTCCTGACTTTC CASSEVVRPLSGANVLTF
few TRBJ1-1 TRBV5-1 - TGCGCCAGCAGGACTACAGGGAACACTGAAGCTTTCTTT CASRTTGNTEAFF
- TRBJ2-7 TRBV7-2 - TGTGCCAGCAGCTTAGGGGGTATTCGCGAGCAGTACTTC CASSLGGIREQYF
- TRBJ1-2 TRBV6-4 - TGTGCCAGCAGTGACGGGCACACTACCTATGGCTACACCTTC CASSDGHTTYGYTF
- TRBJ2-5 TRBV9 - TGTGCCAGCAGCACACGACAGGCTGTGGAGACCCAGTACTTC CASSTRQAVETQYF